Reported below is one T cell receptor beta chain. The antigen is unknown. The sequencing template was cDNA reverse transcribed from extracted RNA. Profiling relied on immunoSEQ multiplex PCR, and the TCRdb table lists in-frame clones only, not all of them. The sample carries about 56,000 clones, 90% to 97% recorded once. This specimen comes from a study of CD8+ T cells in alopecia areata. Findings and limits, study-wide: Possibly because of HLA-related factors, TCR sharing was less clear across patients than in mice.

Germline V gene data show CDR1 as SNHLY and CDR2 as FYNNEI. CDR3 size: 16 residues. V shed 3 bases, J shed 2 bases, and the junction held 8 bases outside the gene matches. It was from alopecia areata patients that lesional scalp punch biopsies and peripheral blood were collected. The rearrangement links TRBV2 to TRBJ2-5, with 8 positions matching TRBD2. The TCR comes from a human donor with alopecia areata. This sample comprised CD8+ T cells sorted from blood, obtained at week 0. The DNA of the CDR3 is TGTGCCAGCAGTGATGTTGAACTAGCGGCGCAAGAGACCCAGTACTTC. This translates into CASSDVELAAQETQYF.